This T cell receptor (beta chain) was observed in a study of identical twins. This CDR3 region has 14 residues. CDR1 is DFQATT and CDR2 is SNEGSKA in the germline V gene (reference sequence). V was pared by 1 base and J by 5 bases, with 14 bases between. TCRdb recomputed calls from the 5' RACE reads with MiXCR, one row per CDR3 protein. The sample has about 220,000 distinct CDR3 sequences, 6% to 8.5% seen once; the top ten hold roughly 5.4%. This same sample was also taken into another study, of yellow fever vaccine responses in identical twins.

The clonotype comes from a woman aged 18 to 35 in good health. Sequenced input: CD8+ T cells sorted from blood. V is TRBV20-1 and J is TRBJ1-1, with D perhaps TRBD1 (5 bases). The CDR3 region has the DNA TGCAGTGCTAGAGTTCCGGGGCGGGATACTGAAGCTTTCTTT. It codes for CSARVPGRDTEAFF.